The rows below give T cell receptor beta chains drawn from one sample of a study of cytomegalovirus exposure and HLA in healthy donors. Sequenced by immunoSEQ multiplex PCR; TCRdb stores in-frame clones only, minus some. The sample holds 100,000 to 150,000 clones, around 80% seen once. What was sequenced was PBMCs. The receptors were gathered from a woman aged 45-65 years in good health and CMV-seropositive. The CDR3 runs from the conserved cysteine through the conserved F or W. The order of the fields is D gene, J gene, clone size, V gene, CDR3 DNA, CDR3 protein. The D gene is left open where the match is weak. Expanded clones get a size class; other rows say once, few or many, or leave the size out.

TRBD1 TRBJ2-2 NA TRBV19 TGTGCCAGTAGTCAGACAGGGGGCGCATCCGGGGAGCTGTTTTTT CASSQTGGASGELFF
TRBD1 TRBJ2-7 NA TRBV13 TGTGCCAGCAGCTTCCAGGGGGACCCCAGTCAGTACTTC CASSFQGDPSQYF
NA TRBJ1-1 NA TRBV15 TGTGCCACCAGCAGAGCAGGGTTGAACACTGAAGCTTTCTTT CATSRAGLNTEAFF
NA TRBJ1-1 NA TRBV20-1 TGCAGTGCTAGAGGGGCAATTGAAGCTTTCTTT CSARGAIEAFF
TRBD2 TRBJ2-3 NA TRBV7-9 TGTGCCAGCAGCGCGAGGGCCGGGACTAGCGGGAGAGCAGATACGCAGTATTTT CASSARAGTSGRADTQYF
TRBD2 TRBJ2-5 NA TRBV4-1 TGCGCCAGCAGCCTAAGGACTAGCGGGGCCCAAGAGACCCAGTACTTC CASSLRTSGAQETQYF
TRBD1 TRBJ2-5 NA TRBV7-9 TGTGCCAGCAGGGCGACAGGGGGGGACCAAGAGACCCAGTACTTC CASRATGGDQETQYF
NA TRBJ2-7 NA TRBV7-8 TGTGCCAGCAGCTTAGCGCACGACAGCTTCTTTATATACGAGCAGTACTTC CASSLAHDSFFIYEQYF
TRBD2 TRBJ2-3 NA TRBV29-1 TGCAGCGTCGCGCTAGCGGGAGGGGATACGCAGTATTTT CSVALAGGDTQYF
TRBD2 TRBJ2-7 NA TRBV30 TGTGCCTGGAGTGTAGGGCGGGGGGGTTACGAGCAGTACTTC CAWSVGRGGYEQYF
TRBD1 TRBJ2-7 few TRBV7-6 TGTGCCAGCAGCCCATCCTCAGGGGGCAGATATCACTACGAGCAGTACTTC CASSPSSGGRYHYEQYF
TRBD1 TRBJ2-1 NA TRBV15 TGTGCCACCAGCAGGCCCAAGGCGGGACAGGCATACAATGAGCAGTTCTTC CATSRPKAGQAYNEQFF
NA TRBJ2-1 NA TRBV19 TGTGCCAGTAGTATTATTGGCCAGGGGTTCTATGAGCAGTTCTTC CASSIIGQGFYEQFF
NA TRBJ1-5 NA TRBV4-2 TGTGCCAGCAGCCAGCGGGGTAGCAATCAGCCCCAGCATTTT CASSQRGSNQPQHF
TRBD1 TRBJ2-7 NA TRBV28 TGTGCCAGCAGGGACAGGGTAAAGGGCTACGAGCAGTACTTC CASRDRVKGYEQYF
TRBD1 TRBJ1-1 NA TRBV5-5 TGTGCCAGCAGCTTGATGGGACAGGGTAGGACTGAAGCTTTCTTT CASSLMGQGRTEAFF
NA TRBJ1-4 NA TRBV16 TGTGCCAGCAGCCCTGGGGGCAGCTTTAATGAAAAACTGTTTTTT CASSPGGSFNEKLFF
NA TRBJ2-6 NA TRBV18 TGTGCCAGCTCACCATTCGACGGGAATACTGGGGCCAACGTCCTGACTTTC CASSPFDGNTGANVLTF
NA TRBJ1-4 NA TRBV7-9 TGTGCCAGCAGCGCAAGGGGGACAACTAATGAAAAACTGTTTTTT CASSARGTTNEKLFF
NA TRBJ1-2 NA TRBV29-1 TGCAGCGTTGCCCTCCGACAGTTCGACTATGGCTACACCTTC CSVALRQFDYGYTF
NA TRBJ1-1 NA TRBV7-2 TGTGCCAGCAGCTTAGGTTTCTCTGAAGCTTTCTTT CASSLGFSEAFF
TRBD1 TRBJ2-5 NA TRBV15 TGTGCCACCAATGACAGGGGGCGACCTAGGGAGACCCAGTACTTC CATNDRGRPRETQYF
TRBD1 TRBJ2-5 once TRBV2 TGTGCCAGCAGCGCCGGGACAGGTCTATGGGAGACCCAGTACTTC CASSAGTGLWETQYF
NA TRBJ1-1 NA TRBV29-1 TGCAGCGTGGTAAGACAGTTGAACACTGAAGCTTTCTTT CSVVRQLNTEAFF
NA TRBJ2-1 NA TRBV2 TGTGCCAGCAGAAGACAGGTCAGCTCCTACAATGAGCAGTTCTTC CASRRQVSSYNEQFF
NA TRBJ1-4 NA TRBV7-9 TGTGCCAGCAGCTTACCCCAAGGGGTAAAACTGTTTTTT CASSLPQGVKLFF
NA TRBJ1-5 NA TRBV14 TGTGCCAGCAGCCAAGATCGCGAGGGGCCCCAGCATTTT CASSQDREGPQHF
NA TRBJ2-5 NA TRBV30 TGTGCCTGCTCCAGACAGAGACTTAAAGAGACCCAGTACTTC CACSRQRLKETQYF
NA TRBJ1-3 NA TRBV7-6 TGTGCCAGCAGCTGGGGGGGTAGGGCCCCTGGAAACACCATATATTTT CASSWGGRAPGNTIYF
TRBD1 TRBJ2-7 NA TRBV2 TGTGCCAGCAGGGACAGGGGGTACGAGCAGTACTTC CASRDRGYEQYF
NA TRBJ1-2 NA TRBV6-6 TGTGCCAGCAGTTACGACACAGCTAACTATGGCTACACCTTC CASSYDTANYGYTF
TRBD2 TRBJ2-3 NA TRBV5-4 TGTGCCAGCAGCTTGACTAGCGGGAGAATGAGGACAGATACGCAGTATTTT CASSLTSGRMRTDTQYF
NA TRBJ2-7 NA TRBV9 TGTGCCAGCAGCATCTCCGGGGCCTACGAGCAGTACTTC CASSISGAYEQYF
NA TRBJ1-5 NA TRBV30 TGTGCCTGGAGTGGATCCCGCAGGCCCCACCAGCCCCAGCATTTT CAWSGSRRPHQPQHF
NA TRBJ1-1 few TRBV11-3 TGTGCCAGCAGCTTATGGGGCTTAAACACTGAAGCTTTCTTT CASSLWGLNTEAFF
NA TRBJ2-7 NA TRBV18 TGTGCCAGCTCACCCGGGCTAGCCGAGACCTACGAGCAGTACTTC CASSPGLAETYEQYF
NA TRBJ1-2 few TRBV5-4 TGTGCCAGCAGCTTGGTTGCTTCCGGGACTCTTTATGGCTACACCTTC CASSLVASGTLYGYTF
TRBD1 TRBJ2-1 NA TRBV10-3 TGTGCCATCAGTCCGGGACAGGGGGCTGATGAGCAGTTCTTC CAISPGQGADEQFF
TRBD2 TRBJ2-5 NA TRBV4-3 TGCGCCAGCAGCCAAGAGCGGGGGGAATGGGAGACCCAGTACTTC CASSQERGEWETQYF
TRBD1 TRBJ1-1 NA TRBV7-9 TGTGCCAGCAGCCCCCGCAGACAGGGGAACACTGAAGCTTTCTTT CASSPRRQGNTEAFF
NA TRBJ1-1 few TRBV18 TGTGCCAGCTCACCACCGGGGGGAGCCCGGAGGAACACTGAAGCTTTCTTT CASSPPGGARRNTEAFF
TRBD2 TRBJ2-7 NA TRBV7-2 TGTGCCAGCAGCTTATATGGCGGGGGGGCCTCTTCCTACGAGCAGTACTTC CASSLYGGGASSYEQYF
TRBD1 TRBJ2-1 NA TRBV5-3 TGTGCCAGAAGCTTTAGATCCGGGACAGGGTCGGATGAGCAGTTCTTC CARSFRSGTGSDEQFF
NA TRBJ1-1 NA TRBV6-5 TGTGCCAGCAGTTACTCGATAATGACGGGGTCGGAAGCTTTCTTT CASSYSIMTGSEAFF
TRBD2 TRBJ2-7 NA TRBV5-1 TGCGCCAGCAGCCTCGGGACTAGCTATGATGAGCAGTACTTC CASSLGTSYDEQYF
TRBD2 TRBJ2-2 NA TRBV2 TGTGCCAGCAGTGAGGGTCGGGGGGCGAACACCGGGGAGCTGTTTTTT CASSEGRGANTGELFF
NA TRBJ2-3 NA TRBV9 TGTGCCAGCAGCGTAGCGAACTCGCGGGGCACAGATACGCAGTATTTT CASSVANSRGTDTQYF
TRBD1 TRBJ1-1 few TRBV6-6 TGTGCCAGCATCGACCGCCCCGGGACAGGGGGACTTTTCTTT CASIDRPGTGGLFF
TRBD2 TRBJ2-1 NA TRBV12-5 TGTGCTAGTGGCACGGGACTAGCGGGTACCCTTTTCTTC CASGTGLAGTLFF
NA TRBJ1-2 NA TRBV2 TGTGCCAGCAGTGAGGCAGGGTACGGCTACACCTTC CASSEAGYGYTF
TRBD1 TRBJ2-7 NA TRBV5-1 TGCGCCAGCAGCTTGGCTATAAGGACAGGGGGTGCCTACGAGCAGTACTTC CASSLAIRTGGAYEQYF
TRBD2 TRBJ2-3 NA TRBV7-3 TGTGCCAGCAGTCAAAGCGGGAGCGGGGGCACGCAGTATTTT CASSQSGSGGTQYF
NA TRBJ2-2 NA TRBV9 TGTGCCAGCAGCGGAACGCAGGGGGGGGAGCTGTTTTTT CASSGTQGGELFF
TRBD2 TRBJ2-1 NA TRBV9 TGTGCCAGCAGCGTATCGGCTAGCGGGGCATCCTACAATGAGCAGTTCTTC CASSVSASGASYNEQFF